These 3 T cell receptor beta chains came from one sample sequenced in a study of cytomegalovirus exposure and HLA in healthy donors. It was with 60 Vbeta and 13 Jbeta primers that the PCR ran. TCRdb keeps only in-frame clones here, not all; method: immunoSEQ multiplex PCR. The table shows some 200,000 clones, with 75% to 80% occurring only once. The specimen was PBMCs. These receptors came from a female donor in good health and CMV-seronegative.

The table lists this clone with a count of one. The chain recombines TRBV9 with TRBJ2-2; TRBD2 agrees at 7 bases. V lost 3 bases, J lost 6 bases, and 11 bases stayed unmatched. Germline values: CDR1 SGDLS, CDR2 YYNGEE. This CDR3 has 16 residues. The CDR3 here is CASSGGWRGKAGELFF. The CDR3 DNA sequence: TGTGCCAGCAGCGGGGGGTGGCGGGGGAAGGCCGGGGAGCTGTTTTTT.

The gene calls are TRBV9 and TRBJ2-7, with 7 bases matching TRBD2. In germline, CDR1 is SGDLS, CDR2 YYNGEE. The V segment lost 4 bases and the J segment 3 bases; nucleotides outside the gene matches: 19. The CDR3 runs to 18 residues. CDR3 in amino acids: CASSPSSPGLTTFYEQYF. Written as DNA, the CDR3 is TGTGCCAGCAGCCCGAGCTCACCGGGACTAACGACCTTCTACGAGCAGTACTTC.

The chain joins TRBV27 to TRBJ2-1; unclear D gene. Germline CDR1 MNHEY, CDR2 SMNVEV (reference sequence). The CDR3 is 15 amino acids. Trimming cost V 0 bases and J 11 bases, with 17 bases left between them. The CDR3 DNA reads as TGTGCCAGCAGTTTATCCCGTGTCTCCTTAGCAAAGCAGTTCTTC. Translating it yields CASSLSRVSLAKQFF.